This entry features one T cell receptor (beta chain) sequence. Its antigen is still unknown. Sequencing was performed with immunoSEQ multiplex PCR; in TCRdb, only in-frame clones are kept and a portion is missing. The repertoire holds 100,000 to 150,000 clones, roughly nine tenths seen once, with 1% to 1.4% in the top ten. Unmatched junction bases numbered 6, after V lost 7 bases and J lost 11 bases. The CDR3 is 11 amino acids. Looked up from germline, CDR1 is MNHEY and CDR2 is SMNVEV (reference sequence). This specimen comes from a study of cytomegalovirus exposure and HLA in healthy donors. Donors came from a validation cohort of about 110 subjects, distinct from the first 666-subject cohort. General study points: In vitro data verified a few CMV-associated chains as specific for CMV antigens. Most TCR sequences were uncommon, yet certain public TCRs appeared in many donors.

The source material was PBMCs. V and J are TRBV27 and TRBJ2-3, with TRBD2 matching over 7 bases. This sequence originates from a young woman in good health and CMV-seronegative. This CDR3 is CASNGPSGQYF. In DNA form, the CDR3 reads TGTGCCAGCAATGGTCCTAGCGGGCAGTATTTT.